The 10 T cell receptor beta chains given below trace back to one sample, sequenced in a study of T cell responses to AZD1222 COVID-19 vaccine. Assay used: immunoSEQ multiplex PCR; TCRdb lists only in-frame clones, some missing. Of tens of thousands of clones listed, 85% to 90% were seen once; the top ten hold approximately 5.8%. Sample: peripheral blood, taken on day 0 of AZD1222 vaccination. These receptors were collected from an adult in good health.

DNA for the CDR3: TGTGCCAGCAGCTTCCCGCGGACTAGCGGGGGAAGCACAGATACGCAGTATTTT. As protein: CASSFPRTSGGSTDTQYF. This chain joins TRBV7-2 and TRBJ2-3; the match to TRBD2 covers 13 bases. The germline V gene has CDR1 SGHTA and CDR2 FQGNSA. The CDR3 covers 18 residues. V gave up 3 bases and J gave up 0 bases; unmatched junction bases: 6.

V usage is TRBV19 and J usage is TRBJ2-3; D ambiguous. Germline CDR1 and CDR2: LNHDA and SQIVND (reference sequence). V dropped 8 bases and J dropped 2 bases, with 8 bases sitting between them. This CDR3 is 12 amino acids long. In DNA, the CDR3 is TGTGCCAGTGGTCGTGACACAGATACGCAGTATTTT. Its protein is CASGRDTDTQYF. Supplemented by reference TRBV19 and TRBJ2-3, the full variable domain reads DGGITQSPKYLFRKEGQNVTLSCEQNLNHDAMYWYRQDPGQGLRLIYYSQIVNDFQKGDIAEGYSVSREKKESFPLTVTSAQKNPTAFYLCASGRDTDTQYFGPGTRLTVL.

This rearrangement joins TRBV5-5 to TRBJ1-1; 8 bases align to TRBD1. The CDR3 is made up of 15 amino acids. Trimming at V came to 1 base and at J to 0 bases, leaving 2 bases not matched to a gene. CDR1 is SGHKS and CDR2 is YYEKEE in the germline V gene (reference sequence). CDR3 sequence reads: CASSLQGQVNTEAFF. The CDR3 DNA sequence: TGTGCCAGCAGCTTGCAGGGACAGGTGAACACTGAAGCTTTCTTT.

There are a few counts of this clone. The chain recombines TRBV11-3 with TRBJ1-2; D uncertain. Per germline, CDR1 SGHNT and CDR2 YENEEA. V was trimmed by 0 bases and J by 4 bases, leaving 9 bases between them. CDR3 length: 14 amino acids. The DNA for the CDR3 is TGTGCCAGCAGCTTAGATAGTTACCTCTATGGCTACACCTTC. Translated: CASSLDSYLYGYTF. The full variable domain, in which reference TRBV11-3 and TRBJ1-2 provide the parts outside the CDR3, is EAGVVQSPRYKIIEKKQPVAFWCNPISGHNTLYWYLQNLGQGPELLIRYENEEAVDDSQLPKDRFSAERLKGVDSTLKIQPAELGDSAVYLCASSLDSYLYGYTFGSGTRLTVV.

The V and J genes are TRBV7-8 and TRBJ1-1; D possibly corresponds to TRBD1 (5 bases). This CDR3 is built from 14 residues. CDR1 and CDR2 from the germline V gene are SGHVS and FQNEAQ. Trimming took off 5 bases at V and 1 base at J, with 11 bases between the two ends. DNA for the CDR3: TGTGCCAGCAGCCCGCAAGGGGCGAACACTGAAGCTTTCTTT. It is translated as CASSPQGANTEAFF.

The chain joins TRBV10-1 to TRBJ1-2; maybe TRBD1 (5 bases). The CDR3 sequence is 17 residues long. Germline V gene data show CDR1 as WNHNN and CDR2 as SYGVQD (reference sequence). V lost 3 bases to trimming and J lost 1 base, with 18 bases between them. The CDR3 protein is CASSDWGRSPVNYGYTF. DNA of the CDR3: TGCGCCAGCAGTGATTGGGGGAGGTCACCAGTTAACTATGGCTACACCTTC.

J is TRBJ1-4 and V is TRBV4-1, with D unresolved. The V and J ends lost 1 base and 0 bases respectively, with 6 bases between them. The CDR3 length is 15 residues. Germline CDR1 MGHRA, CDR2 YSYEKL. The CDR3, as DNA: TGCGCCAGCAGCCAAGGGCAAGCAACTAATGAAAAACTGTTTTTT. Residues: CASSQGQATNEKLFF.

This chain connects TRBV4-3 to TRBJ2-7, with TRBD1 matching over 8 bases. Trimming removed 4 bases from V and 7 bases from J; junction bases left unmatched: 9. The CDR3 has 14 residues. From germline, CDR1 is LGHNA and CDR2 YSLEER. The CDR3 nucleotides read TGCGCCAGCAGCCCGGACAGGGTAGGCCCGGAGCAGTACTTC. Translated, it gives CASSPDRVGPEQYF.

This chain uses TRBV19 with TRBJ2-5, with a tentative D call TRBD1 (7 bases). Germline V CDR1 and CDR2: LNHDA, SQIVND (reference sequence). V gave up 5 bases and J gave up 5 bases, with 15 bases separating them. The CDR3 loop spans 14 amino acids. In nucleotides, the CDR3 is TGTGCCAGTAGTTTCCAGGGGGGCTGGGAGACCCAGTACTTC. Protein: CASSFQGGWETQYF.

The genes are TRBV28 and TRBJ2-6; possible D gene TRBD1, 5 bases. Germline loops: CDR1 MDHEN, CDR2 SYDVKM. The CDR3 length is 15 residues. Trimming removed 5 bases from V and 3 bases from J, with 11 bases in between. The CDR3 DNA reads TGTGCCAGCAGTCTCAGGGAATATGGGGCCAACGTCCTGACTTTC. The encoded protein is CASSLREYGANVLTF.